Below are 10 T cell receptor beta chains sequenced from a single sample in a study of beta chain features in type 1 diabetes. cDNA synthesis used the whole RNA isolate, giving expressed TCRB sequences. Here immunoSEQ multiplex PCR was the method, and the copy in TCRdb shows in-frame clones only, minus some. This table holds 200,000 to 250,000 clones, over 8.5% found once. The sequencing sample was made of naive CD4+ T cells from blood. The source of these receptors is a woman aged 18-29 years in good health.

This clone occurred a few times. This sequence joins TRBV18 and TRBJ1-2; D gene ambiguous. Germline lookup yields CDR1 KGHSH and CDR2 LQKENI. The CDR3 has 13 amino acids. Trimming cost V 3 bases and J 8 bases, with 13 bases left between them. The chain's CDR3 is CASSPAGEGGYTF. The CDR3 DNA reads TGTGCCAGCTCACCCGCGGGAGAAGGAGGCTACACCTTC.

J is TRBJ1-2 and V is TRBV29-1, with 8 bases fitting TRBD1. The CDR3 runs to 14 residues. The germline gives CDR1 SQVTM, CDR2 ANQGSEA. The V segment lost 7 bases and the J segment 2 bases; nucleotides outside the gene matches: 9. The CDR3 here is CSANGQGENYGYTF. CDR3 nucleotides: TGCAGCGCAAACGGACAGGGAGAGAACTATGGCTACACCTTC.

The chain employs TRBV6-5 and TRBJ2-1; D possibly corresponds to TRBD2 (5 bases). The CDR3 is made up of 15 amino acids. Germline V CDR1 and CDR2: MNHEY, SVGAGI. V dropped 6 bases and J dropped 5 bases, with 17 bases sitting between them. The CDR3 DNA reads as TGTGCCAGCAGCCCACGAGGACTGGTCGACAATGAGCAGTTCTTC. It specifies CASSPRGLVDNEQFF.

This clone was recorded a few times. This sequence joins TRBV5-6 and TRBJ1-2, with 8 bases aligning to TRBD1. The CDR3 consists of 14 residues. V dropped 2 bases and J dropped 4; count of bases not matched to a gene: 4. CDR1 SGHDT and CDR2 YYEEEE come from the germline V gene. This chain's CDR3 is CASSLSGQGYGYTF. The DNA for the CDR3 is TGTGCCAGCAGCTTATCAGGACAGGGCTATGGCTACACCTTC.

J is TRBJ1-3 and V is TRBV30, with D unresolved. CDR1 is GTSNPN, CDR2 SVGIG, per germline (reference sequence). V gave up 5 bases and J gave up 2 bases, with 7 bases separating them. This CDR3 region has 12 residues. The DNA for the CDR3 is TGTGCCTGGTTCACGGCTGGAAACACCATATATTTT. It yields the protein CAWFTAGNTIYF.

The chain uses TRBV30 and TRBJ1-6, with D possibly being TRBD1 (5 bases). Trimming left V 4 bases short and J 0 bases short, with 13 bases between. Germline V gene lookup returns CDR1 GTSNPN and CDR2 SVGIG (reference sequence). The CDR3 totals 16 residues. The CDR3 sequence is CAWTLPGGSYNSPLHF. DNA of the CDR3: TGTGCCTGGACTCTCCCCGGGGGCTCCTATAATTCACCCCTCCACTTT.

The CDR3 is CSVTGGAGNEQFF. For the CDR3, the DNA is TGCAGCGTGACAGGGGGCGCGGGTAATGAGCAGTTCTTC. This sequence joins TRBV29-1 and TRBJ2-1; TRBD1 agrees at 10 bases. Germline V lookup: CDR1 SQVTM, CDR2 ANQGSEA. The CDR3 loop spans 13 amino acids. The V segment lost 6 bases and the J segment 7 bases; nucleotides outside the gene matches: 6.

This clone turned up a few times. The genes are TRBV5-4 and TRBJ2-5; TRBD1 aligns across 11 bases. V dropped 2 bases and J dropped 5; count of bases not matched to a gene: 5. Per the germline V gene, CDR1 is SGHNT and CDR2 is YYREEE (reference sequence). There are 15 residues in the CDR3. CDR3 DNA sequence: TGTGCCAGCAGCTTAGGACAGGGGGCATGGGAGACCCAGTACTTC. It is translated as CASSLGQGAWETQYF.

The genes are TRBV5-1 and TRBJ2-7; weak D call: TRBD2 (5 bases). V was shortened by 2 bases and J by 2 bases, with 11 bases between the two germline ends. The CDR3 consists of 14 residues. Germline assignment: CDR1 SGHRS and CDR2 YFSETQ. This CDR3 is CASSFGESTYEQYF. CDR3 nucleotides: TGCGCCAGCAGCTTCGGGGAGTCCACCTACGAGCAGTACTTC. Based on the CDR3 plus reference TRBV5-1 and TRBJ2-7, the full variable domain is KAGVTQTPRYLIKTRGQQVTLSCSPISGHRSVSWYQQTPGQGLQFLFEYFSETQRNKGNFPGRFSGRQFSNSRSEMNVSTLELGDSALYLCASSFGESTYEQYFGPGTRLTVT.

This clone has at least ten counts. This rearrangement joins TRBV29-1 to TRBJ2-1; possibly TRBD1 for D (6 bases). CDR1 is SQVTM, CDR2 ANQGSEA, per germline. V was clipped by 6 bases and J by 6 bases, with 18 bases between them. This CDR3 is built from 14 residues. CDR3 sequence: CSVLGQPRRNEQFF. CDR3 nucleotides: TGCAGCGTCTTAGGACAGCCTCGGCGCAATGAGCAGTTCTTC.